These 25 T cell receptor beta chains came from one sample sequenced in a study of technical replicates of blood from a few donors. Assay used: immunoSEQ multiplex PCR; TCRdb lists only in-frame clones, some missing. The table has 95,000 to 100,000 clones, 95% seen once; the top ten hold 0.22%. Input material: T cells isolated from PBMCs. These receptors were taken from a human donor in good health.

The chain links TRBV10-3 to TRBJ2-1, with TRBD2 matching 8 bases. V dropped 2 bases and J dropped 2; count of bases not matched to a gene: 2. The CDR3 consists of 15 residues. Germline V lookup: CDR1 ENHRY, CDR2 SYGVKD. The CDR3, as DNA: TGTGCCATCAGTGAGCTTAGCGGGGCCTACAATGAGCAGTTCTTC. Protein product: CAISELSGAYNEQFF.

The chain carries TRBV6-5 and TRBJ1-2; no clear D. The germline V gene has CDR1 MNHEY and CDR2 SVGAGI. This CDR3 comprises 12 residues. Deletions cut 4 bases from V and 4 bases from J, with 7 bases between. The CDR3 sequence is CASSLEGYGYTF. The CDR3 coding sequence is TGTGCCAGCAGTTTGGAGGGCTATGGCTACACCTTC.

This CDR3 is CASSQLLAAATDTQYF. The CDR3 nucleotides are TGCGCCAGCAGCCAGTTACTAGCGGCGGCGACAGATACGCAGTATTTT. V is TRBV4-1 and J is TRBJ2-3; 8 bases map to TRBD2. Germline CDR1 and CDR2: MGHRA and YSYEKL. V shed 3 bases, J shed 3 bases, and the junction held 8 bases outside the gene matches. The CDR3 is 16 amino acids.

J is TRBJ2-7 and V is TRBV19, with TRBD2 as a possible D gene (6 bases). The germline V gene encodes CDR1 LNHDA and CDR2 SQIVND (reference sequence). This CDR3 is 14 amino acids long. V was shortened by 3 bases and J by 6 bases, with 15 bases between the two germline ends. The CDR3 sequence: CASSMASAGGEQYF. DNA for the CDR3: TGTGCCAGTAGTATGGCTAGCGCCGGGGGCGAGCAGTACTTC. The full variable domain, completed using reference TRBV19 and TRBJ2-7, is DGGITQSPKYLFRKEGQNVTLSCEQNLNHDAMYWYRQDPGQGLRLIYYSQIVNDFQKGDIAEGYSVSREKKESFPLTVTSAQKNPTAFYLCASSMASAGGEQYFGPGTRLTVT.

The chain has TRBV6-4 and TRBJ2-1, with D tentatively TRBD2 (6 bases). The CDR3 runs 15 residues. V gave up 5 bases and J gave up 5 bases, with 16 bases separating them. The germline CDR1 and CDR2 sequences are MRHNA and SNTAGT. CDR3 protein: CASSQQVAGNNEQFF. CDR3 sequence (DNA): TGTGCCAGCAGTCAACAGGTGGCGGGAAACAATGAGCAGTTCTTC.

V usage is TRBV11-2 and J usage is TRBJ2-5; 8 nucleotides agree with TRBD2. Germline V CDR1 and CDR2: SGHAT, FQNNGV. This CDR3 is 16 amino acids long. The trim removed 0 bases at V and 6 bases at J, leaving 9 bases unmatched. This CDR3 reads CASSLDLTSGGKTQYF. The CDR3 nucleotides read TGTGCCAGCAGCTTAGATCTCACCAGCGGGGGAAAGACCCAGTACTTC.

CDR3 protein: CASSEAARGRREQFF. As DNA, the CDR3 is TGTGCCAGCAGTGAAGCGGCGAGGGGGAGACGGGAGCAGTTCTTC. The chain links TRBV2 to TRBJ2-1, with a weak D call TRBD1 (6 bases). CDR3 length: 15 amino acids. Germline CDR1 reads SNHLY; CDR2 reads FYNNEI. V lost 0 bases and J lost 10, with 16 bases in between.

The rearrangement links TRBV19 to TRBJ2-3; D is perhaps TRBD1 (6 bases). Germline V gene sequence: CDR1 LNHDA, CDR2 SQIVND (reference sequence). There are 16 residues in the CDR3. Between the trimmed V and J ends, which lost 7 bases and 5 bases, there was a span of 22 bases. CDR3 residues: CASNPIFSSGEDTQYF. The CDR3 nucleotides read TGTGCCAGTAATCCCATCTTCTCTTCAGGGGAAGATACGCAGTATTTT.

This clone was counted a few times. The chain joins TRBV19 to TRBJ1-1, with D possibly being TRBD1 (6 bases). Germline V gives CDR1 LNHDA, CDR2 SQIVND (reference sequence). Trimming removed 4 bases from V and 2 bases from J, with 8 bases in between. This CDR3 is 13 amino acids long. The CDR3 nucleotides read TGTGCCAGTAGTACCAGGGGAAACACTGAAGCTTTCTTT. As protein: CASSTRGNTEAFF.

The chain has TRBV4-1 and TRBJ2-7; 8 nucleotides line up with TRBD1. J lost 3 bases, V lost 3 bases, and 4 bases had no gene match. CDR1 and CDR2 (germline): MGHRA, YSYEKL. The CDR3 length is 14 residues. The CDR3 bases are TGCGCCAGCAGCCACGGGACAGGACTCTACGAGCAGTACTTC. This gives the protein CASSHGTGLYEQYF.

The gene calls are TRBV28 and TRBJ2-7; 8 bases align to TRBD1. This CDR3 contains 16 residues. J lost 0 bases, V lost 3 bases, and 7 bases had no gene match. Per the germline V gene, CDR1 is MDHEN and CDR2 is SYDVKM. CDR3 residues: CASSFIGQGFSYEQYF. The CDR3 DNA reads as TGTGCCAGCAGTTTCATTGGACAGGGTTTCTCCTACGAGCAGTACTTC.

The genes are TRBV5-1 and TRBJ2-5, with TRBD1 matching over 7 bases. Germline V gene data show CDR1 as SGHRS and CDR2 as YFSETQ. CDR3 length: 15 residues. After removal of 1 base from V and 5 bases from J, the junction contained 8 bases not matched to a gene. In nucleotides, the CDR3 is TGCGCCAGCAGCTTGATGTCACAGGGGATGGAGACCCAGTACTTC. Protein product: CASSLMSQGMETQYF.

V and J are TRBV27 and TRBJ2-7; TRBD1 aligns across 11 bases. CDR1 is MNHEY and CDR2 is SMNVEV in the germline V gene (reference sequence). V lost 5 bases to trimming and J lost 0 bases; unmatched junction nucleotides: 15. The CDR3 is 19 residues long. CDR3 sequence reads: CASSKTRDRGAESSYEQYF. For the CDR3, the DNA is TGTGCCAGCAGTAAAACCCGGGACAGGGGGGCTGAGAGCTCCTACGAGCAGTACTTC.

On this clone: Other DNA sequences in the sample encode the same CDR3. This chain connects TRBV27 to TRBJ2-1; 9 bases fit TRBD1. The germline V gene encodes CDR1 MNHEY and CDR2 SMNVEV (reference sequence). Losses at the gene ends were 6 bases for V and 7 bases for J; bases not matched to a gene: 4. The CDR3 loop spans 13 amino acids. For the CDR3, the DNA is TGTGCCAGCAGCCGGGACAGGGCGAATGAGCAGTTCTTC. Encoded protein: CASSRDRANEQFF.

The chain has TRBV5-6 and TRBJ2-1; 7 bases map to TRBD2. The V segment lost 4 bases and the J segment 7 bases; nucleotides outside the gene matches: 11. Per the germline V gene, CDR1 is SGHDT and CDR2 is YYEEEE. This CDR3 spans 15 amino acids. This CDR3 reads CASSPGTNGGNEQFF. CDR3 in DNA: TGTGCCAGCAGCCCCGGGACTAACGGGGGGAATGAGCAGTTCTTC.

V gene TRBV5-4 combines with J gene TRBJ2-5; D possibly corresponds to TRBD2 (5 bases). CDR1 is SGHNT, CDR2 YYREEE, per germline (reference sequence). The CDR3 is 14 residues long. Trimming shortened V by 0 bases and J by 2 bases, and 8 bases separated the two germline ends. CDR3 nucleotides: TGTGCCAGCAGCTTGGGGGAGCAACAAGAGACCCAGTACTTC. Translation: CASSLGEQQETQYF.

This clone was observed a handful of times. The V and J genes are TRBV11-2 and TRBJ1-2; TRBD1 might be the D (5 bases). The CDR3 sequence is 15 residues long. Germline loops: CDR1 SGHAT, CDR2 FQNNGV. The V gene lost 5 bases and the J gene lost 0 bases, with 13 bases spanning the gap. In DNA form, the CDR3 reads TGTGCCAGCAGCCCCTGGACAACTCCTAACTATGGCTACACCTTC. As protein: CASSPWTTPNYGYTF.

This chain links TRBV7-3 with TRBJ2-2; weak D call: TRBD2 (6 bases). Germline CDR1 and CDR2: SGHTA and FQGTGA. The V end lost 1 base, the J end lost 3 bases, and 9 bases lay between the germline ends. The CDR3 extends over 15 amino acids. The CDR3 sequence: CASSLRRGDTGELFF. The CDR3 DNA reads TGTGCCAGCAGCTTAAGGCGGGGAGACACCGGGGAGCTGTTTTTT.

Concerning this clone itself: Other DNA sequences in this sample translate to the same CDR3. The chain recombines TRBV7-3 with TRBJ2-3, with 7 bases identical to TRBD2. After removal of 5 bases from V and 0 bases from J, the junction contained 8 bases not matched to a gene. CDR3 length: 16 residues. CDR1 SGHTA and CDR2 FQGTGA come from the germline V gene. CDR3 amino acids: CASSLRLAGSTDTQYF. The CDR3 coding sequence is TGTGCCAGCAGCCTTAGACTAGCTGGGAGCACAGATACGCAGTATTTT.

The genes are TRBV7-9 and TRBJ2-2, with TRBD2 matching over 9 bases. CDR1 and CDR2 (germline): SEHNR, FQNEAQ (reference sequence). The CDR3 is made up of 15 amino acids. V lost 5 bases, J lost 4 bases, and 5 bases stayed unmatched. The CDR3 sequence is CASSATSGPTGELFF. DNA of the CDR3: TGTGCCAGCAGCGCGACTAGCGGCCCCACCGGGGAGCTGTTTTTT.

This rearrangement joins TRBV7-9 to TRBJ2-1, with D possibly being TRBD1 (5 bases). CDR1 is SEHNR, CDR2 FQNEAQ, per germline (reference sequence). V shed 5 bases and J shed 10 bases, with 27 bases lying between them. CDR3 size: 17 residues. The CDR3 region is CASSPTPNRSSPREQFF. The CDR3 DNA follows: TGTGCCAGCAGCCCTACACCAAACAGGAGCAGCCCTAGGGAGCAGTTCTTC.

The rearrangement links TRBV7-9 to TRBJ1-6, with D maybe TRBD1 (6 bases). The ends were cut back, 8 bases at V and 5 bases at J, with 16 bases in the middle. Germline lookup yields CDR1 SEHNR and CDR2 FQNEAQ (reference sequence). The CDR3 has 15 amino acids. CDR3: CASLGRGSHNSPLHF. The CDR3 region has the DNA TGTGCCAGCTTGGGGAGGGGGTCTCATAATTCACCCCTCCACTTT. The full variable domain, rest sourced from reference TRBV7-9 and TRBJ1-6, is DTGVSQNPRHKITKRGQNVTFRCDPISEHNRLYWYRQTLGQGPEFLTYFQNEAQLEKSRLLSDRFSAERPKGSFSTLEIQRTEQGDSAMYLCASLGRGSHNSPLHFGNGTRLTVT.

This chain joins TRBV7-8 and TRBJ1-5; D not certain. The CDR3 length is 15 residues. V gave up 5 bases and J gave up 5 bases, with 16 bases separating them. CDR1 and CDR2 from the germline V gene are SGHVS and FQNEAQ. The CDR3 region has the DNA TGTGCCAGCAGCCCCTCTCGGGAAATGGATCAGCCCCAGCATTTT. Translating it yields CASSPSREMDQPQHF.

This clone was detected only once. The J gene is TRBJ1-1, the V gene TRBV7-9, with 7 bases identical to TRBD1. From germline, CDR1 is SEHNR and CDR2 FQNEAQ (reference sequence). Trimming cost V 2 bases and J 3 bases; bases outside gene matches: 6. This CDR3 is built from 15 residues. The DNA for the CDR3 is TGTGCCAGCAGCTTATTAAGTCAGGGGGACACTGAAGCTTTCTTT. As protein: CASSLLSQGDTEAFF.

The V gene is TRBV6-6, the J gene TRBJ2-3; the D gene is possibly TRBD1 (5 bases). There are 16 residues in the CDR3. In germline, CDR1 is MNHNY, CDR2 SVGAGI (reference sequence). Trimming shortened V by 5 bases and J by 0 bases, and 15 bases separated the two germline ends. The CDR3 reads CASSQGRSSSTDTQYF. The CDR3 nucleotides are TGTGCCAGCAGTCAGGGAAGGAGTTCTAGCACAGATACGCAGTATTTT.